Listed below are T cell receptor beta chains from one sample, sequenced in a study of early T cells in non-severe SARS-CoV-2 infection. One entry per CDR3 protein results from TCRdb running MiXCR on the 5' RACE reads. This sample yields around 94,000 distinct CDR3 sequences, of which over 10% are seen a single time; 6.2% belongs to the top ten. The sample comprised whole blood. The receptors derive from an adult who was a healthcare worker with PCR-confirmed SARS-CoV-2 infection or an uninfected control (not recorded which). CDR3s include the opening cysteine and the closing phenylalanine or tryptophan. D genes are given only for firm matches. Not every row has a clone size; where given, it reads once, few, many or a size class.

CDR3	DNA	V	size	length	J	D
CASRPREETQYF	TGTGCCAGCAGGCCCCGGGAAGAGACCCAGTACTTC	TRBV28	NA	12	TRBJ2-5	NA
CASGFSGLAQGTYEQYF	TGTGCCAGCGGTTTCAGCGGGCTAGCCCAGGGCACCTACGAGCAGTACTTC	TRBV7-9	NA	17	TRBJ2-7	NA
CASTPRDSFYEQYF	TGTGCCAGCACCCCCCGAGACTCGTTCTACGAGCAGTACTTC	TRBV28	many	14	TRBJ2-7	NA
CSAGGGMYREGYEQYF	TGCAGCGCCGGAGGGGGGATGTATCGGGAGGGATACGAGCAGTACTTC	TRBV29-1	NA	16	TRBJ2-7	TRBD2
CASSPEGGEPYEQYF	TGTGCCAGCAGCCCTGAAGGGGGGGAGCCCTACGAGCAGTACTTC	TRBV7-8	few	15	TRBJ2-7	NA
CASSLSLAGGSDTQYF	TGTGCCAGCAGCCTTTCACTAGCGGGAGGGTCAGATACGCAGTATTTT	TRBV3-1	many	16	TRBJ2-3	TRBD2
CATSDSSYGNTIYF	TGTGCCACCAGTGATTCCAGCTACGGAAACACCATATATTTT	TRBV24-1	NA	14	TRBJ1-3	NA
CASSLLAGTLGAFF	TGTGCCAGCAGCTTACTGGCGGGTACCCTAGGAGCTTTCTTT	TRBV7-6	many	14	TRBJ1-1	NA
CASMGFLSHEQFF	TGTGCCAGCATGGGATTCCTATCCCATGAGCAGTTCTTC	TRBV14	NA	13	TRBJ2-1	NA
CASSLSRDNEQFF	TGTGCCAGCAGCTTATCACGAGACAATGAGCAGTTCTTC	TRBV7-6	many	13	TRBJ2-1	NA
CSVGTGFGYGYTF	TGCAGCGTTGGGACAGGATTTGGGTATGGCTACACCTTC	TRBV29-1	many	13	TRBJ1-2	TRBD1
CATTDRSGQPQHF	TGTGCCACCACGGATCGTTCGGGTCAGCCCCAGCATTTT	TRBV7-9	many	13	TRBJ1-5	NA
CSASQGEPYEQYF	TGCAGTGCTAGCCAGGGAGAACCCTACGAGCAGTACTTC	TRBV20-1	many	13	TRBJ2-7	NA
CSASHRGSGYTF	TGCAGTGCTAGTCACCGTGGGAGTGGCTACACCTTC	TRBV20-1	NA	12	TRBJ1-2	NA
CAISDSHEQYF	TGTGCCATCAGTGATAGCCACGAGCAGTACTTC	TRBV10-3	NA	11	TRBJ2-7	NA
CATRLAGPDTQYF	TGTGCCACGCGACTAGCGGGGCCAGATACGCAGTATTTT	TRBV10-3	few	13	TRBJ2-3	TRBD2
CASSSLIERTDTQYF	TGTGCCAGCAGTTCCCTCATTGAGAGGACAGATACGCAGTATTTT	TRBV28	many	15	TRBJ2-3	NA
CAISDGVETQYF	TGTGCCATCAGTGACGGGGTAGAGACCCAGTACTTC	TRBV10-3	NA	12	TRBJ2-5	NA
CASSFSGDTQYF	TGTGCCAGCAGCTTTAGCGGAGATACGCAGTATTTT	TRBV7-2	few	12	TRBJ2-3	NA
CASGKTSWPQPQHF	TGTGCCAGCGGTAAGACATCGTGGCCTCAGCCCCAGCATTTT	TRBV6-6	NA	14	TRBJ1-5	NA
CAISVGTGYEQYF	TGTGCCATCAGTGTGGGGACAGGGTACGAGCAGTACTTC	TRBV10-3	NA	13	TRBJ2-7	TRBD1
CASSRASNTEAFF	TGTGCCAGCAGCCGGGCTTCGAACACTGAAGCTTTCTTT	TRBV3-1	few	13	TRBJ1-1	NA
CSAGGTSGVGQFF	TGCAGTGCTGGGGGGACTAGCGGGGTCGGGCAGTTCTTC	TRBV20-1	many	13	TRBJ2-1	TRBD2
CASSPRDRWVSGANVLTF	TGTGCCAGCAGCCCGAGGGACCGGTGGGTCTCTGGGGCCAACGTCCTGACTTTC	TRBV7-9	few	18	TRBJ2-6	NA
CAIRGTDNSPLHF	TGTGCCATCAGGGGGACAGACAATTCACCCCTCCACTTT	TRBV10-3	NA	13	TRBJ1-6	TRBD1
CASTGGDRVSPLHF	TGTGCCAGCACCGGCGGGGACAGGGTGTCACCCCTCCACTTT	TRBV28	few	14	TRBJ1-6	TRBD1
CASSQAGGSYEQYF	TGCGCCAGCAGCCAGGCGGGAGGGTCCTACGAGCAGTACTTC	TRBV4-3	NA	14	TRBJ2-7	TRBD2
CASSVQGYQNIQYF	TGTGCCAGCAGCGTGCAGGGTTATCAAAACATTCAGTACTTC	TRBV7-9	NA	14	TRBJ2-4	NA
CASSPAVGGPSYNEQFF	TGTGCCAGCAGTCCCGCCGTCGGAGGGCCGTCCTACAATGAGCAGTTCTTC	TRBV12-3/TRBV12-4	NA	17	TRBJ2-1	NA
CASSLGSTYDEQYF	TGTGCCAGCAGCTTAGGGTCCACCTACGACGAGCAGTACTTC	TRBV7-2	few	14	TRBJ2-7	NA
CASSLVGTYEQYF	TGTGCCAGCAGCTTAGTAGGGACCTACGAGCAGTACTTC	TRBV7-9	NA	13	TRBJ2-7	NA
CSVTGTSLADEQFF	TGCAGCGTGACCGGGACTAGCTTGGCCGATGAGCAGTTCTTC	TRBV29-1	NA	14	TRBJ2-1	TRBD2
CSVVGEPPSEQYF	TGCAGCGTTGTGGGGGAACCCCCGAGTGAGCAGTACTTC	TRBV29-1	NA	13	TRBJ2-7	NA
CATSGQSDIQYF	TGTGCCACCTCAGGGCAGTCCGACATTCAGTACTTC	TRBV7-9	many	12	TRBJ2-4	NA
CSASDRGHYNEQFF	TGCAGCGCCTCCGACAGGGGGCATTACAATGAGCAGTTCTTC	TRBV29-1	many	14	TRBJ2-1	TRBD1
CSVEEGGYEQYF	TGCAGCGTTGAGGAGGGCGGTTACGAGCAGTACTTC	TRBV29-1	NA	12	TRBJ2-7	NA
CASSPGGGLGYGYTF	TGTGCCAGCAGCCCGGGGGGGGGCCTCGGCTATGGCTACACCTTC	TRBV4-2	NA	15	TRBJ1-2	NA
CASSLHPMASGRGRDTQYF	TGTGCCAGCAGCTTGCATCCCATGGCTAGCGGGAGAGGTAGAGATACGCAGTATTTT	TRBV5-4	few	19	TRBJ2-3	TRBD2
CASSPTFPAGIYNEQFF	TGTGCCAGCAGCCCTACTTTTCCAGCGGGGATATACAATGAGCAGTTCTTC	TRBV7-9	many	17	TRBJ2-1	TRBD2
CSVPEPGQETQYF	TGCAGTGTCCCAGAACCGGGCCAAGAGACCCAGTACTTC	TRBV20-1	NA	13	TRBJ2-5	NA
CASSLGRTRARDTQYF	TGTGCCAGCAGCCTAGGAAGGACTAGAGCCCGCGATACGCAGTATTTT	TRBV3-1	few	16	TRBJ2-3	TRBD2
CAGRTSGEEEQFF	TGTGCCGGCCGGACTAGCGGAGAGGAGGAGCAGTTCTTC	TRBV6-2/TRBV6-3	many	13	TRBJ2-1	TRBD2
CASSPRTVGAKNIQYF	TGTGCCAGCAGCCCGAGGACGGTGGGGGCCAAAAACATTCAGTACTTC	TRBV11-2	NA	16	TRBJ2-4	NA
CASSPGLAGVETQYF	TGCGCCAGCAGCCCCGGACTAGCGGGCGTGGAGACCCAGTACTTC	TRBV4-1	many	15	TRBJ2-5	TRBD2
CASSLAGSTGEKLFF	TGTGCCAGCAGTTTAGCCGGATCCACAGGAGAAAAACTGTTTTTT	TRBV12-3/TRBV12-4	few	15	TRBJ1-4	NA
CSARDLETQYF	TGCAGTGCTAGGGACCTAGAGACCCAGTACTTC	TRBV20-1	NA	11	TRBJ2-5	NA
CASSPKPGASVELFF	TGTGCCAGCAGTCCAAAGCCTGGAGCGTCTGTGGAGCTGTTTTTT	TRBV28	few	15	TRBJ2-2	NA